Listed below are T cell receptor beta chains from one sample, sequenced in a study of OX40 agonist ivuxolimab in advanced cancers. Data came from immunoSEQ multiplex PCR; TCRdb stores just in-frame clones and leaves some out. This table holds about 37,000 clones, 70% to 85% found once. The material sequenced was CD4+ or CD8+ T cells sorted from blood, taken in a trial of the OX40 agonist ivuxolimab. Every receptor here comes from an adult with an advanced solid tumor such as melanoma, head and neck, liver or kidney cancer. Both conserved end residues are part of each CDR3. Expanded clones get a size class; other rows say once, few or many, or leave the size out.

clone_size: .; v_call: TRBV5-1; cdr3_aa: CASSLGQGNEKLFF
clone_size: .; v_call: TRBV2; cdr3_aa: CASRSEETQYF
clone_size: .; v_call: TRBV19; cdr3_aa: CASSIDHTGFEQFF
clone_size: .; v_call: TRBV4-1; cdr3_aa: CASSQEPSVYEQYF
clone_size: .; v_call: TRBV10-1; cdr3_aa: CASTPPDRGGGCGTGELFF
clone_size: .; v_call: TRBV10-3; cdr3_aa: CATRAVNSPLHF
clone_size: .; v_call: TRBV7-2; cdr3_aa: CASSLAESREAFF
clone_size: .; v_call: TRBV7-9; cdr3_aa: CASSYGQGYGYTF
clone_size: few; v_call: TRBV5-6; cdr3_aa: CASSFYTSGANVLTF
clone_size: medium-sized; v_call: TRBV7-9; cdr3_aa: CASSLQGVNEKLFF
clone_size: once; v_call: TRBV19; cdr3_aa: CASSMREGTDTQYF
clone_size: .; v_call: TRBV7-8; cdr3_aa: CASSHRQGMNSEAFF
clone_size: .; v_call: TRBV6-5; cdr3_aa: CASSSRTIQETQYF
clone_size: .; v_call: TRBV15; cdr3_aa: CATSIQAGGGETQYF
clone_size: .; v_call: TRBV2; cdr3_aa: CASSKTSGGAYNEQFF
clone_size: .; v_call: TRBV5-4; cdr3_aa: CANHGAGANTGELFF
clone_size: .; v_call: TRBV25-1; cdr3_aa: CASSTGWREQFF
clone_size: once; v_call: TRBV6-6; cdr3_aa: CASRWDPDHSPLHF
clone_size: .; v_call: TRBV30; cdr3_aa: CAWTDGYGYTF
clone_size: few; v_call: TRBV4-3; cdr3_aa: CASSQALRDRGFEKLFF
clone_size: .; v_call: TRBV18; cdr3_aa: CASSPPRERGTEAFF
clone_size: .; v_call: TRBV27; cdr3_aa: CASSLLDGELFF
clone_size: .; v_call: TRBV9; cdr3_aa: CASSVDTGTDTQYF
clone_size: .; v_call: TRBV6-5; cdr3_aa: CASRPGQGVIRKQYF
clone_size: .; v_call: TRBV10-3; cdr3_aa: CATGLAGEETQYF
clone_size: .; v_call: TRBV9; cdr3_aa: CASSLSMTSGLHNEQFF
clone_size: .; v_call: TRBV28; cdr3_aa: CASSSRTYTEAFF
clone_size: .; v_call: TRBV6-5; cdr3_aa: CASSWGLGYTF
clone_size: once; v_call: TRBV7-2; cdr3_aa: CASSFLQNTDTQYF
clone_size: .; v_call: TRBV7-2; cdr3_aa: CASSLGGEWPQHF
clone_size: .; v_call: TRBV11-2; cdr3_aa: CASTVGPSGNTIYF
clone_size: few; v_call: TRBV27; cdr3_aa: CASSIAGGFGELFF
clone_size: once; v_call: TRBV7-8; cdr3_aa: CASSLLQASTDGYTF
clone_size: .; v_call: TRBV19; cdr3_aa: CASRGGNGVGELFF
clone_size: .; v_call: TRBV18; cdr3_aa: CASSPFISQSSGGNIQYF
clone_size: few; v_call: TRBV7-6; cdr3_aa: CASSPRGIEQYF
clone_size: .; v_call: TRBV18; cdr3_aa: CASSPQFEETQYF
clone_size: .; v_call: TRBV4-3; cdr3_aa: CASSQEPGAGQPQHF
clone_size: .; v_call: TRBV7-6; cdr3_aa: CASSLVLGHAYNEQFF
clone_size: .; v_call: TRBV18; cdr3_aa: CASSPTGLEAFF
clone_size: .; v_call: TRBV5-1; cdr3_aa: CASSLSGDPIYEQYF
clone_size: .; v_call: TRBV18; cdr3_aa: CASSSDPGQTIYGYTF
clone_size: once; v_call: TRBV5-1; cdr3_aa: CASRGTGNSYEQYF
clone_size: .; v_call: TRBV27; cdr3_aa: CASSLSTGGLETQYF
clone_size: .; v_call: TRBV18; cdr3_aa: CASSAGQTLDEQYF
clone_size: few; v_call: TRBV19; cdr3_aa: CASSIDRGPQPQHF
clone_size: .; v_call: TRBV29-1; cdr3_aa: CSLRLAFTPGPQETQYF
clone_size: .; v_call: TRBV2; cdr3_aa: CASRDLASSADTQYF
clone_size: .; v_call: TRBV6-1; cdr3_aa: CASSEVVDGYTF
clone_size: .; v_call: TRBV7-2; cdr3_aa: CASSLVYEQYF
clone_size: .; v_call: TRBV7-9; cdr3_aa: CASSLGIGGYEQYF
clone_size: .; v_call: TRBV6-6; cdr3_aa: CASSFQGADYGYTF